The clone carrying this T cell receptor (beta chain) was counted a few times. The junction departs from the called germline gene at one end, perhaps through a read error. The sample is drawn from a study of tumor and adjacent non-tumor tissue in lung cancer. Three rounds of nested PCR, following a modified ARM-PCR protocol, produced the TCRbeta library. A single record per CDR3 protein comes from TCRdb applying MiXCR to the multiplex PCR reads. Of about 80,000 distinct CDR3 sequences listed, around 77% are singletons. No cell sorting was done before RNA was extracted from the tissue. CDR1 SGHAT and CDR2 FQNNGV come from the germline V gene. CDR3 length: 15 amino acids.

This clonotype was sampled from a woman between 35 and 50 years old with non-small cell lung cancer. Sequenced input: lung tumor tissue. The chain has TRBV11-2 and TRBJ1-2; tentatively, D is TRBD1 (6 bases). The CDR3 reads CANSPTGRGVQGYTF. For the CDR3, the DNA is TGTGCCAACAGCCCGACGGGCAGGGGCGTACAAGGCTACACCTTC.